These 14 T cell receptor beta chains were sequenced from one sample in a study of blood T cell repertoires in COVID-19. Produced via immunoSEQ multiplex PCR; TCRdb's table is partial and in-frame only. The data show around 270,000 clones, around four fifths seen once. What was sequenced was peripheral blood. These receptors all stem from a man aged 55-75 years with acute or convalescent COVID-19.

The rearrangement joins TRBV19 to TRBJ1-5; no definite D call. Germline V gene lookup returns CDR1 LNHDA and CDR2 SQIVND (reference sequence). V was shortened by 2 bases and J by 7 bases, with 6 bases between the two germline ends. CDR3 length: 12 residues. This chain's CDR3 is CASSISRQPQHF. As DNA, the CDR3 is TGTGCCAGTAGTATATCCCGGCAGCCCCAGCATTTT.

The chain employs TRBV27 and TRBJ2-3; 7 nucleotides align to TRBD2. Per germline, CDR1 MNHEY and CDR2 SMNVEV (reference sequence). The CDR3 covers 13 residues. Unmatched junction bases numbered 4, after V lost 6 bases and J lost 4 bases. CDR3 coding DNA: TGTGCCAGCAGCGGGGGGTCGGCAGATACGCAGTATTTT. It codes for CASSGGSADTQYF.

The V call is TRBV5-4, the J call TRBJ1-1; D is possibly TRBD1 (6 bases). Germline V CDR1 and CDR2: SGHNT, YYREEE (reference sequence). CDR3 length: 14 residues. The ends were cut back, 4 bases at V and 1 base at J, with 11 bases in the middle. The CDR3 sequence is CASSHGGANTEAFF. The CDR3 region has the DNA TGTGCCAGCAGCCACGGGGGGGCGAACACTGAAGCTTTCTTT.

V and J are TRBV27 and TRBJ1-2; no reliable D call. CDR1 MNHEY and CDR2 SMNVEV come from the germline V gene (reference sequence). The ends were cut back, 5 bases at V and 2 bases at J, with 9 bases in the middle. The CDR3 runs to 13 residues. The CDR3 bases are TGTGCCAGCAGTACCCGGGAGAACTATGGCTACACCTTC. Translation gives CASSTRENYGYTF.

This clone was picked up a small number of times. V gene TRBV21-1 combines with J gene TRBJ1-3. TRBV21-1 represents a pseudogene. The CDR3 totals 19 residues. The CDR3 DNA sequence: TGTGCCAGTATCGCCACCCCGGAGGAATCACCTATTGCTGGAAACACCATATATTTT. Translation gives CASIATPEESPIAGNTIYF.

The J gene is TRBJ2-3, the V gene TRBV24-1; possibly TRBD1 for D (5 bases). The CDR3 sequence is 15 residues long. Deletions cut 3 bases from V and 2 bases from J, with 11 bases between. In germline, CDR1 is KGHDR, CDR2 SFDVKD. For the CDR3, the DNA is TGTGCCACCAGTGATAGCAGGGAATCCACAGATACGCAGTATTTT. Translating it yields CATSDSRESTDTQYF.

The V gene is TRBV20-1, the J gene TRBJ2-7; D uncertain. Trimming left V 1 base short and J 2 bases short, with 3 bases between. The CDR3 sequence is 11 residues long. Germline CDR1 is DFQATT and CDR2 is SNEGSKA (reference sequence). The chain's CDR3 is CSARATYEQYF. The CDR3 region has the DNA TGCAGTGCTAGAGCCACCTACGAGCAGTACTTC.

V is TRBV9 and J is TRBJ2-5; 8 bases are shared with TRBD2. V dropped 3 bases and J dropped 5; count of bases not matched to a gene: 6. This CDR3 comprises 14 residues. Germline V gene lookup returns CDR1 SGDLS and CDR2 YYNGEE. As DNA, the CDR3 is TGTGCCAGCAGCGGATTAGCGGGAAGGGAGACCCAGTACTTC. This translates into CASSGLAGRETQYF.

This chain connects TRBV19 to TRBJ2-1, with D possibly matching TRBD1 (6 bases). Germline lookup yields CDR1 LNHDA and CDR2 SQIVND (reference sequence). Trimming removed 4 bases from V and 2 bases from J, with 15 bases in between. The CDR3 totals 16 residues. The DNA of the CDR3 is TGTGCCAGTAGTAAGACAGGTATGGTTCCCTACAATGAGCAGTTCTTC. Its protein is CASSKTGMVPYNEQFF.

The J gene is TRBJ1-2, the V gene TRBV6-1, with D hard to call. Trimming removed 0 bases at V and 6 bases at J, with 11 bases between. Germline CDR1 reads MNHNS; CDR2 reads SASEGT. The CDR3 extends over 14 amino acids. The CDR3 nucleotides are TGTGCCAGCAGTGAAGCCGGGAGAAAGGATGGCTACACCTTC. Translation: CASSEAGRKDGYTF.

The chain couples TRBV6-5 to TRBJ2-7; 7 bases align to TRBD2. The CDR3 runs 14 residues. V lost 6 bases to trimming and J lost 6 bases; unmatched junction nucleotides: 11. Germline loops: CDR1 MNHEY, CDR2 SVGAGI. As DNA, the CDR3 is TGTGCCAGCAGGCCAACTAGCGTGGTACCCGAGCAGTACTTC. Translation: CASRPTSVVPEQYF.

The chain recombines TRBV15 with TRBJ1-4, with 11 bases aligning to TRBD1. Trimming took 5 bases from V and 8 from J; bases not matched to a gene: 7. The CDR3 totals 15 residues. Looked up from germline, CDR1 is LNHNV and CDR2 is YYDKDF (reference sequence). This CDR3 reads CATSFRTGGDEKLFF. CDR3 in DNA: TGTGCCACCAGCTTTAGGACAGGGGGCGACGAAAAACTGTTTTTT.

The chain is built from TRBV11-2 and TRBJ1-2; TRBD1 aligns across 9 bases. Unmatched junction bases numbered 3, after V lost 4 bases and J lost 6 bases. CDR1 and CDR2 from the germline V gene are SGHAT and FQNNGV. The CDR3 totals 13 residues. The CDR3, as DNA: TGTGCCAGCAGCTGGGACAGGGTGGATGGCTACACCTTC. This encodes CASSWDRVDGYTF.

Here the CDR3 reads CASSVVGGGTLSTDTQYF. The CDR3 bases are TGTGCCAGCAGCGTAGTGGGCGGGGGGACCCTTAGCACAGATACGCAGTATTTT. The chain recombines TRBV9 with TRBJ2-3, with 8 bases that match TRBD2. The CDR3 runs 18 residues. J lost 0 bases, V lost 0 bases, and 9 bases had no gene match. Per germline, CDR1 SGDLS and CDR2 YYNGEE.